This TCR beta chain originates from a study of T cell responses to AZD1222 COVID-19 vaccine. Repertoires were generated with immunoSEQ multiplex PCR, while TCRdb's copy carries only in-frame clones and drops some. There are 100,000 or so clones in the sample; around 89% occur only once, and about 2.5% lies in the top ten. The CDR3 is made up of 16 amino acids. Germline CDR1 reads SGHAT; CDR2 reads FQNNGV. V lost 5 bases and J lost 0, with 14 bases in between. The rearrangement joins TRBV11-2 to TRBJ1-3, with a possible D match to TRBD1 (6 bases). The TCR was taken from an adult in good health. Source: peripheral blood, taken on day 0 of AZD1222 vaccination. Here the CDR3 reads CASSALTGISGNTIYF. In nucleotides, the CDR3 is TGTGCCAGCAGCGCCCTCACAGGGATCTCTGGAAACACCATATATTTT.